The entry below describes one T cell receptor (beta chain). Assay: immunoSEQ multiplex PCR; the TCRdb copy retains only in-frame clones and omits some. Of fewer than 120,000 clones in the sample, around 87% were seen once. These data are taken from a study of control samples from healthy donors and cancer patients. Trimming took 5 bases from V and 7 from J, leaving 9 bases between them. The germline CDR1 and CDR2 sequences are LNHDA and SQIVND (reference sequence). The CDR3 runs to 12 residues. The rearrangement uses TRBV19 and TRBJ1-5; D may be TRBD1 (6 bases). The sequence was obtained from a woman aged 60-70 years with lung cancer. Sequenced: PBMCs. The chain's CDR3 is CASSLQGQPQHF. The CDR3 coding sequence is TGTGCCAGTAGTCTACAGGGCCAGCCCCAGCATTTT.